This TCR beta chain was identified in a study of T-cell memory formation after mild COVID-19. The CDR3 has 14 residues. V gave up 7 bases and J gave up 3 bases; unmatched junction bases: 8. As regards this clonotype: What it binds is not known.

The study's findings and limits: The pre-infection memory compartment contained some responding clones, suggesting cross-reactive memory joined.

TCRdb re-analysed the 5' RACE reads in MiXCR, keeping a single row per CDR3 protein. The sample includes about 400,000 distinct CDR3 sequences, roughly 26% seen only once; the top ten take roughly 9.7%. The clonotype was recovered from an adult woman who had mild COVID-19 (a few samples of this study predate the infection). Cell type and time point are not known. The chain carries TRBV12-3 or TRBV12-4 and TRBJ1-1, with 7 bases that match TRBD1. Sequencing was carried out using PBMCs or a T cell subset sorted from them (not recorded which). The CDR3 DNA is TGTGCCAGCATCTTAGAGGGGGCTCACACTGAAGCTTTCTTT. Protein: CASILEGAHTEAFF.